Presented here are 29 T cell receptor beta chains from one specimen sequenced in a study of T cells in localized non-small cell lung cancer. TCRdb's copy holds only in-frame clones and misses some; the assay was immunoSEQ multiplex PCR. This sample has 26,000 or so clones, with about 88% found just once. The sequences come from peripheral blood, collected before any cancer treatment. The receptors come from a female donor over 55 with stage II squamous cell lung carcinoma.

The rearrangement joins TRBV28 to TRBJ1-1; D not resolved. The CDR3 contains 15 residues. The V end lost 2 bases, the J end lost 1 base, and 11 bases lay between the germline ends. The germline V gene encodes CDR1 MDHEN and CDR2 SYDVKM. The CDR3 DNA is TGTGCCAGCAGTTTAGATCCGGCCGGGAACACTGAAGCTTTCTTT. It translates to CASSLDPAGNTEAFF.

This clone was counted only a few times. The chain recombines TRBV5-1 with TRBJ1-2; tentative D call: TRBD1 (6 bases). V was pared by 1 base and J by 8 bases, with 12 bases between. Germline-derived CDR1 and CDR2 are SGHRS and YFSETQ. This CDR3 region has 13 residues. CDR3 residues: CASSLWGAGGYTF. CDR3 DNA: TGCGCCAGCAGCTTGTGGGGGGCAGGCGGCTACACCTTC.

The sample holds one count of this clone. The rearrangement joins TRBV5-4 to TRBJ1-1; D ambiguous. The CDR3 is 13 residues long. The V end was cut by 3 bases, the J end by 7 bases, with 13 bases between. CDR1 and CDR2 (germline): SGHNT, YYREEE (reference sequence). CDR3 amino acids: CASSSQGVDEAFF. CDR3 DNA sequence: TGTGCCAGCAGCTCCCAAGGAGTGGATGAAGCTTTCTTT. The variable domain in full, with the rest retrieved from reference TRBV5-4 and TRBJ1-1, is ETGVTQSPTHLIKTRGQQVTLRCSSQSGHNTVSWYQQALGQGPQFIFQYYREEENGRGNFPPRFSGLQFPNYSSELNVNALELDDSALYLCASSSQGVDEAFFGQGTRLTVV.

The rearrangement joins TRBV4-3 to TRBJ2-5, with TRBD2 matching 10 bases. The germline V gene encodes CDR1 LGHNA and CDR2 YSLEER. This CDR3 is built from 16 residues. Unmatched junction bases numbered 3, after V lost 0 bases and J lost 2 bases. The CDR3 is CASSQDLAGGQETQYF. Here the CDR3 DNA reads TGCGCCAGCAGCCAAGATTTAGCGGGGGGACAAGAGACCCAGTACTTC.

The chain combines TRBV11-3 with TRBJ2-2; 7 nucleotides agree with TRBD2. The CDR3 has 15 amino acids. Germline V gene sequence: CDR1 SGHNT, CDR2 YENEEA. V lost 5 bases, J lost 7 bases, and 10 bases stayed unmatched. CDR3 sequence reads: CASSPSGARVGELFF. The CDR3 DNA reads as TGTGCCAGCAGCCCCAGCGGGGCGCGAGTCGGGGAGCTGTTTTTT.

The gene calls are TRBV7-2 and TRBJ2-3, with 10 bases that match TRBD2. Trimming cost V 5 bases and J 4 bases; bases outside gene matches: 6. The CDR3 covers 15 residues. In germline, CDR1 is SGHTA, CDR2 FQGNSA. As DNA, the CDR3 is TGTGCCAGCAGCCAGAAAGCGGGAGGGGCAGATACGCAGTATTTT. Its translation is CASSQKAGGADTQYF.

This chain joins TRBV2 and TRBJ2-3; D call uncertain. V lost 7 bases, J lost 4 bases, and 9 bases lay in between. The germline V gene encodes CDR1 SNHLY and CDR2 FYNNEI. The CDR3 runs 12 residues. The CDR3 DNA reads TGTGCCAGCACCGAGTGGGCAGATACGCAGTATTTT. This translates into CASTEWADTQYF.

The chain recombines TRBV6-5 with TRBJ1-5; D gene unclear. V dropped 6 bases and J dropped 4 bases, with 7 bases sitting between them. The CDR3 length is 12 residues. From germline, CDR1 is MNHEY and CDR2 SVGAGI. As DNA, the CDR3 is TGTGCCAGCAGCCAACCTAATCAGCCCCAGCATTTT. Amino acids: CASSQPNQPQHF.

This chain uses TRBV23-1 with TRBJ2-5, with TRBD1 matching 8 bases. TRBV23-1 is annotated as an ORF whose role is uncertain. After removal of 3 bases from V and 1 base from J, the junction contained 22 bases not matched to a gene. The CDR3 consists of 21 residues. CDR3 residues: CASSHSSPFHRQGNFQETQYF. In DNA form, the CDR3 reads TGCGCCAGCAGTCACTCATCTCCCTTTCACCGACAGGGGAACTTCCAAGAGACCCAGTACTTC.

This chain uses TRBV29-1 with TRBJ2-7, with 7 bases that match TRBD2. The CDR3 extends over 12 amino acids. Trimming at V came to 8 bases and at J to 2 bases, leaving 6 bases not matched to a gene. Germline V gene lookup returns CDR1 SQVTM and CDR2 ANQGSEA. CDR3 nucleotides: TGCAGCATCGGGGGGACTGCCTACGAGCAGTACTTC. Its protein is CSIGGTAYEQYF.

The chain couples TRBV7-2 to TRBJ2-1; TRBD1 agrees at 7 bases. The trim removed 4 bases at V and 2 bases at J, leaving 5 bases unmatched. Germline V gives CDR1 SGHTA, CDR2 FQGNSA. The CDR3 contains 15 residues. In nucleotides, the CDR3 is TGTGCCAGCAGCTGGGGACAGAGCCCCTACAATGAGCAGTTCTTC. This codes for CASSWGQSPYNEQFF.

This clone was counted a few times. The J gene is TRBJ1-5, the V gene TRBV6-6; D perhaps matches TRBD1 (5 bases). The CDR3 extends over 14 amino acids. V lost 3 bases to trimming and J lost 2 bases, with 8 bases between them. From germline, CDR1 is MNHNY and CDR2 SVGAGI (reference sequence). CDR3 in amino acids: CASSYGGGNQPQHF. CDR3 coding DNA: TGTGCCAGCAGTTATGGGGGTGGCAATCAGCCCCAGCATTTT.

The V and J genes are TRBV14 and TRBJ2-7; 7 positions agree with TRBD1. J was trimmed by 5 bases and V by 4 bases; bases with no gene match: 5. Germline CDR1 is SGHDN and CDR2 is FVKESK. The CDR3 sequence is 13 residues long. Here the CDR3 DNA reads TGTGCCAGCAGCCCGACAGGGATCAACGAGCAGTACTTC. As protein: CASSPTGINEQYF.

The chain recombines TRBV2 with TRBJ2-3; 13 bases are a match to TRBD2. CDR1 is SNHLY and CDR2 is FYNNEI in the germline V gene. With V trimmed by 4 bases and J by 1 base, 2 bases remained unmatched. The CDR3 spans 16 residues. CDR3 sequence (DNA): TGTGCCAGCAGTGCACTAGCGGGGGGGGGCACAGATACGCAGTATTTT. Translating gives CASSALAGGGTDTQYF.

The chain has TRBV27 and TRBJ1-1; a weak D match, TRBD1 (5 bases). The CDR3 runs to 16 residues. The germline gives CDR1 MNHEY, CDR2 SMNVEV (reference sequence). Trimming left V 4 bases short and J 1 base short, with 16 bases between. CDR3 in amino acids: CASSSRPGRPNTEAFF. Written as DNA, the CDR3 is TGTGCCAGCAGTTCCCGCCCGGGACGGCCGAACACTGAAGCTTTCTTT.

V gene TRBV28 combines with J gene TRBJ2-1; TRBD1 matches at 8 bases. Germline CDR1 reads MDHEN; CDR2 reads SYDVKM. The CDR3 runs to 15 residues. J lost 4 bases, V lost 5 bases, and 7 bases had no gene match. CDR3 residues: CASSPLTGAYNEQFF. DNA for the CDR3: TGTGCCAGCAGTCCATTGACAGGGGCGTACAATGAGCAGTTCTTC.

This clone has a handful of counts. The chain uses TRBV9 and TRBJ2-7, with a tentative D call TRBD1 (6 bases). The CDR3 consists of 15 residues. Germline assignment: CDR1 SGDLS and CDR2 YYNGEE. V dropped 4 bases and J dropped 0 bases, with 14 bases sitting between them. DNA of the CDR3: TGTGCCAGCAGCCCCGAAGGGGGTGACTCCTACGAGCAGTACTTC. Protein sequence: CASSPEGGDSYEQYF.

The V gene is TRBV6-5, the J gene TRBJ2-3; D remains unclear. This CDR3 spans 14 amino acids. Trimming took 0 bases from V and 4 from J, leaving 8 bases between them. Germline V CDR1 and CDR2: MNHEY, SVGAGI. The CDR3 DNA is TGTGCCAGCAGTTACTCGGGTCGCCCAGATACGCAGTATTTT. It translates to CASSYSGRPDTQYF.

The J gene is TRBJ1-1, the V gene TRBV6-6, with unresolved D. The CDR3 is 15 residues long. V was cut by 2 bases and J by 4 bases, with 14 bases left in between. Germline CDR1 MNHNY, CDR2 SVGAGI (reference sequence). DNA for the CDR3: TGTGCCAGCAGTTACCCCACGGGGAGTGGCACTGAAGCTTTCTTT. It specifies CASSYPTGSGTEAFF.

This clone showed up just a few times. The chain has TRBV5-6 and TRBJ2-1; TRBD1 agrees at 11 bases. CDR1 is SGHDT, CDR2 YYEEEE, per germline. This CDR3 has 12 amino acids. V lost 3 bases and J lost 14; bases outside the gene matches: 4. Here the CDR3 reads CASSSWTGGKFF. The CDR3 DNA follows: TGTGCCAGCAGCTCCTGGACAGGGGGCAAGTTCTTC.

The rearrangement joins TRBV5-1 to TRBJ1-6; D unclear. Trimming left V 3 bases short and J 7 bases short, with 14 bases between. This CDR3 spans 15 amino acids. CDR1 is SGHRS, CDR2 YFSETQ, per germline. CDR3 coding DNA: TGCGCCAGCAGCTATAGTTGGGCGGAAAATTCACCCCTCCACTTT. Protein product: CASSYSWAENSPLHF.

CDR3 amino acids: CASSYEGLPYNEQFF. DNA for the CDR3: TGTGCCAGCAGTTACGAGGGGCTTCCCTACAATGAGCAGTTCTTC. The chain couples TRBV6-5 to TRBJ2-1; D may correspond to TRBD1 or TRBD2 (5 bases each). Trimming stripped 2 bases from V and 2 bases from J, with 10 bases between. Germline CDR1 MNHEY, CDR2 SVGAGI. There are 15 residues in the CDR3.

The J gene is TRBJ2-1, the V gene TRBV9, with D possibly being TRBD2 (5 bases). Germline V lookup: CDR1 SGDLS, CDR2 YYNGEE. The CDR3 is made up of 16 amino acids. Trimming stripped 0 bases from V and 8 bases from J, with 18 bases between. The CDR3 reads CASSVGGEGGRYEQFF. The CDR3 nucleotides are TGTGCCAGCAGCGTAGGAGGCGAGGGCGGCCGGTATGAGCAGTTCTTC.

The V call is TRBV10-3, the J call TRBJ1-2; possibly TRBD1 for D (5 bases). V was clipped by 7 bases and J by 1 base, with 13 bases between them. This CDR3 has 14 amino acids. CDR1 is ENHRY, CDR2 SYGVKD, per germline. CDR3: CAITAQEGNYGYTF. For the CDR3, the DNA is TGTGCCATCACTGCACAGGAGGGTAACTATGGCTACACCTTC.

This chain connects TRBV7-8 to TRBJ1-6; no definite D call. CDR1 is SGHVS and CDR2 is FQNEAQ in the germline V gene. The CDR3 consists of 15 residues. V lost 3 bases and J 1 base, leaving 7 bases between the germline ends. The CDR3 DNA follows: TGTGCCAGCAGCTTCGAGACGTCCTATAATTCACCCCTCCACTTT. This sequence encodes CASSFETSYNSPLHF.

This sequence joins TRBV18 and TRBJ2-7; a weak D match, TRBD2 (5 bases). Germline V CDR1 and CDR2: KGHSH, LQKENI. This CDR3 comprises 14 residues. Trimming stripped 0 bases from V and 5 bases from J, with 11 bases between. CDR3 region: CASSPPTGSHEQYF. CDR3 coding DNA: TGTGCCAGCTCACCACCGACGGGGAGCCACGAGCAGTACTTC.

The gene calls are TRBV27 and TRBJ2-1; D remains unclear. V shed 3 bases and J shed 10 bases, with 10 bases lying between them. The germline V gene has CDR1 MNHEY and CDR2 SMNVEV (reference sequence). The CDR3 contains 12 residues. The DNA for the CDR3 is TGTGCCAGCAGTTTTCCTCCGGGCGAGCAGTTCTTC. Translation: CASSFPPGEQFF.

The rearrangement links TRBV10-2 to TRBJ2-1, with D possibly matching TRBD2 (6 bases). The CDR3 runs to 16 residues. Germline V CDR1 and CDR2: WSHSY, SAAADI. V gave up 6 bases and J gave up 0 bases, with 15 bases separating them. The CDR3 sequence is CASSGSPRSSYNEQFF. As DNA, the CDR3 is TGCGCCAGCAGCGGGAGTCCACGTAGCTCCTACAATGAGCAGTTCTTC.

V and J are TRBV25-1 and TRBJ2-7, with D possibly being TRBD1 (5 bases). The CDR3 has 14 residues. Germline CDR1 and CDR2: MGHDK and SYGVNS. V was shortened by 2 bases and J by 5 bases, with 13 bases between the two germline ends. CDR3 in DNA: TGTGCCAGCAGTGAAACTGGGAAGGGGAACGAGCAGTACTTC. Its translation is CASSETGKGNEQYF.